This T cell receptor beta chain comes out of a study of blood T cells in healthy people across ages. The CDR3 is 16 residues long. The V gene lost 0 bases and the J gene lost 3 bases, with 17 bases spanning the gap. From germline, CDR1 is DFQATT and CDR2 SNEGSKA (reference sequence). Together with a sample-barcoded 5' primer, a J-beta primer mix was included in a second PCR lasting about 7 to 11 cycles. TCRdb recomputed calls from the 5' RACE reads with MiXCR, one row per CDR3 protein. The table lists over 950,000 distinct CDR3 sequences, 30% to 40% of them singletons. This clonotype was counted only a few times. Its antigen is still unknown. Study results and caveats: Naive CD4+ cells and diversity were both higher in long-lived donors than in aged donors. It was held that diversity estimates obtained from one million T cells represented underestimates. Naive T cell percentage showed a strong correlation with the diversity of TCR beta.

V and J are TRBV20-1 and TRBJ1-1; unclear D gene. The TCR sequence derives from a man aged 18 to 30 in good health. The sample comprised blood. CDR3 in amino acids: CSAREYKKGAYTEAFF. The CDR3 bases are TGCAGTGCTAGAGAGTATAAGAAGGGAGCGTACACTGAAGCTTTCTTT.